These 26 T cell receptor beta chains were sequenced from one sample in a study of cytomegalovirus exposure and HLA in healthy donors. 60 Vbeta and 13 Jbeta primers were used in PCR. TCRdb keeps only in-frame clones here, not all; method: immunoSEQ multiplex PCR. The sample lists around 140,000 clones; approximately 84% were seen once. Sequenced material: PBMCs. These receptor sequences come from a woman aged 18-30 years in good health and CMV-seronegative.

The chain recombines TRBV7-2 with TRBJ2-1; 8 bases map to TRBD2. The length of the CDR3 is 15 residues. V shed 1 base, J shed 7 bases, and the junction held 6 bases outside the gene matches. Germline V gives CDR1 SGHTA, CDR2 FQGNSA. CDR3 sequence: CASSLVASGPNEQFF. CDR3 coding DNA: TGTGCCAGCAGCTTAGTTGCTAGCGGGCCGAATGAGCAGTTCTTC. Drawing the rest from reference TRBV7-2 and TRBJ2-1, the complete variable domain is GAGVSQSPSNKVTEKGKDVELRCDPISGHTALYWYRQSLGQGLEFLIYFQGNSAPDKSGLPSDRFSAERTGGSVSTLTIQRTQQEDSAVYLCASSLVASGPNEQFFGPGTRLTVL.

The genes are TRBV19 and TRBJ1-2, with 9 bases identical to TRBD1. CDR3 size: 14 residues. V lost 4 bases and J lost 8; bases outside the gene matches: 8. Germline V gene sequence: CDR1 LNHDA, CDR2 SQIVND (reference sequence). CDR3 coding DNA: TGTGCCAGTAGTACGAACAGGGGGCTTGGGGGCTACACCTTC. This sequence encodes CASSTNRGLGGYTF. Full variable domain (remainder filled in from reference TRBV19 and TRBJ1-2): DGGITQSPKYLFRKEGQNVTLSCEQNLNHDAMYWYRQDPGQGLRLIYYSQIVNDFQKGDIAEGYSVSREKKESFPLTVTSAQKNPTAFYLCASSTNRGLGGYTFGSGTRLTVV.

The rearrangement uses TRBV5-4 and TRBJ2-7, with TRBD2 matching over 7 bases. The germline V gene has CDR1 SGHNT and CDR2 YYREEE (reference sequence). The J segment lost 2 bases and the V segment lost 2 bases, leaving 4 bases of the junction unmatched. This CDR3 contains 14 residues. CDR3 bases: TGTGCCAGCAGCTTCCGGGACTACCCCTACGAGCAGTACTTC. It is translated as CASSFRDYPYEQYF.

This clone was seen only a few times. The chain employs TRBV7-8 and TRBJ2-3, with 9 bases identical to TRBD2. Losses at the gene ends were 5 bases for V and 2 bases for J; bases not matched to a gene: 8. CDR3 length: 16 amino acids. Looked up from germline, CDR1 is SGHVS and CDR2 is FQNEAQ. DNA of the CDR3: TGTGCCAGCAGCCACCGACTAGCGGCCCCCACAGATACGCAGTATTTT. Protein product: CASSHRLAAPTDTQYF.

The chain links TRBV19 to TRBJ2-2; 7 nucleotides match TRBD2. Trimming removed 5 bases from V and 4 bases from J; junction bases left unmatched: 10. The CDR3 is made up of 16 amino acids. The germline V gene encodes CDR1 LNHDA and CDR2 SQIVND (reference sequence). Here the CDR3 reads CASSLSGKLITGELFF. The CDR3 nucleotides are TGTGCCAGTAGTTTAAGCGGGAAATTGATCACCGGGGAGCTGTTTTTT.

This chain connects TRBV2 to TRBJ2-1; D gene uncertain. Trimming took off 7 bases at V and 8 bases at J, with 9 bases between the two ends. Germline-derived CDR1 and CDR2 are SNHLY and FYNNEI. The CDR3 is 11 residues long. In DNA, the CDR3 is TGTGCCAGCAAACTAAACGATGAGCAGTTCTTC. Translation: CASKLNDEQFF.

This clone occurred once. This chain joins TRBV7-9 and TRBJ2-1, with a tentative D call TRBD1 (6 bases). The CDR3 length is 14 residues. Germline V lookup: CDR1 SEHNR, CDR2 FQNEAQ (reference sequence). V dropped 4 bases and J dropped 7 bases, with 14 bases sitting between them. As DNA, the CDR3 is TGTGCCAGCAGCTACCTAGGACAGTCGAATGAGCAGTTCTTC. It translates to CASSYLGQSNEQFF.

The gene calls are TRBV11-2 and TRBJ2-2, with 10 bases identical to TRBD2. Germline values: CDR1 SGHAT, CDR2 FQNNGV. The CDR3 is made up of 14 amino acids. The ends lost 4 bases at V and 7 bases at J; junction bases unmatched: 3. As DNA, the CDR3 is TGTGCCAGCAGCTCTAGCGGGAGCGTCGGGGAGCTGTTTTTT. Protein product: CASSSSGSVGELFF.

The chain has TRBV7-2 and TRBJ1-2; TRBD1 matches 8 bases. From germline, CDR1 is SGHTA and CDR2 FQGNSA. The CDR3 is made up of 15 amino acids. V lost 2 bases to trimming and J lost 6 bases; unmatched junction nucleotides: 8. CDR3 nucleotides: TGTGCCAGCAGCTTAAGGACAGGGAGCAGCGATGGCTACACCTTC. Encoded protein: CASSLRTGSSDGYTF.

The table lists this clone with a count of one. The V call is TRBV5-4, the J call TRBJ1-1; possible D gene TRBD1, 5 bases. V gave up 0 bases and J gave up 1 base, with 13 bases separating them. The CDR3 length is 16 residues. CDR1 and CDR2 (germline): SGHNT, YYREEE (reference sequence). The DNA for the CDR3 is TGTGCCAGCAGCTTGGAAGCGGGGCGTTCGAACACTGAAGCTTTCTTT. Amino acid sequence: CASSLEAGRSNTEAFF.

The chain combines TRBV10-2 with TRBJ1-5; TRBD1 matches 9 bases. The CDR3 spans 15 residues. V trimming: 6 bases; J trimming: 3 bases; junction bases outside the gene matches: 6. Per the germline V gene, CDR1 is WSHSY and CDR2 is SAAADI. The CDR3 sequence: CASSNRGLNNQPQHF. DNA of the CDR3: TGCGCCAGCAGCAACAGGGGGCTGAACAATCAGCCCCAGCATTTT.

The chain is built from TRBV14 and TRBJ2-5; D might be TRBD1 (5 bases). Germline V CDR1 and CDR2: SGHDN, FVKESK. Trimming stripped 4 bases from V and 2 bases from J, with 14 bases between. CDR3 length: 15 amino acids. The CDR3 DNA reads TGTGCCAGCAGCCCCAAGGGGCTCGCTCAAGAGACCCAGTACTTC. As protein: CASSPKGLAQETQYF.

The chain couples TRBV30 to TRBJ1-2; weak D call: TRBD1 (5 bases). Germline CDR1 and CDR2: GTSNPN and SVGIG (reference sequence). V dropped 4 bases and J dropped 4 bases, with 16 bases sitting between them. This CDR3 region has 14 residues. The CDR3 reads CAWIGQPQGYGYTF. The CDR3 DNA reads as TGTGCCTGGATAGGACAACCGCAGGGCTATGGCTACACCTTC.

The rearrangement uses TRBV11-3 and TRBJ2-3; D is unclear. The V gene lost 1 base and the J gene lost 2 bases, with 7 bases spanning the gap. The CDR3 covers 14 residues. CDR1 and CDR2 from the germline V gene are SGHNT and YENEEA. CDR3 sequence reads: CASSLGGTTDTQYF. The CDR3 nucleotides read TGTGCCAGCAGCTTAGGTGGCACCACAGATACGCAGTATTTT.

The chain recombines TRBV19 with TRBJ2-3; no definite D call. The CDR3 totals 21 residues. V was cut by 7 bases and J by 0 bases, with 32 bases left in between. Germline lookup yields CDR1 LNHDA and CDR2 SQIVND (reference sequence). The CDR3, as DNA: TGTGCCAGTACCCTGAGGCCGTATCGTCCCCGGCACCATACTAGCACAGATACGCAGTATTTT. This gives the protein CASTLRPYRPRHHTSTDTQYF.

V and J are TRBV5-1 and TRBJ2-2, with D unclear. Germline-derived CDR1 and CDR2 are SGHRS and YFSETQ. This CDR3 comprises 14 residues. V lost 5 bases and J 8 bases, leaving 16 bases between the germline ends. CDR3 nucleotide sequence: TGCGCCAGCAGTGAGGCGGTTTTAGAGGGGGAGCTGTTTTTT. This gives the protein CASSEAVLEGELFF.

The chain recombines TRBV6-5 with TRBJ1-4; D is unresolved. V shed 1 base and J shed 7 bases, with 10 bases lying between them. Germline values: CDR1 MNHEY, CDR2 SVGAGI. This CDR3 is 14 amino acids long. The CDR3 nucleotides are TGTGCCAGCAGTTACTTTGGTTCGGGTGAAAAACTGTTTTTT. Translating it yields CASSYFGSGEKLFF.

V usage is TRBV4-2 and J usage is TRBJ2-1; 9 nucleotides line up with TRBD2. V dropped 0 bases and J dropped 0; count of bases not matched to a gene: 6. CDR3 length: 18 amino acids. Germline CDR1 reads LGHNA; CDR2 reads YNFKEQ. CDR3 in DNA: TGTGCCAGCAGCCAAGAAGTGACTAGCGGTTACTCCTACAATGAGCAGTTCTTC. It yields the protein CASSQEVTSGYSYNEQFF.

The genes are TRBV10-1 and TRBJ1-1; D gene unclear. CDR1 is WNHNN, CDR2 SYGVQD, per germline (reference sequence). The length of the CDR3 is 13 residues. V shed 8 bases and J shed 4 bases, with 14 bases lying between them. CDR3 bases: TGCGCCAGCCGCCTACGAGAGCGCACTGAAGCTTTCTTT. It encodes CASRLRERTEAFF.

The chain joins TRBV29-1 to TRBJ1-1; D remains ambiguous. Per germline, CDR1 SQVTM and CDR2 ANQGSEA. The CDR3 is 14 residues long. The germline V and J ends were trimmed by 5 bases and 1 base, with 14 bases remaining between them. The CDR3 here is CSVKLSGWNTEAFF. The CDR3 nucleotides are TGCAGCGTTAAGTTGTCAGGCTGGAACACTGAAGCTTTCTTT. Complete variable domain (other parts from reference TRBV29-1 and TRBJ1-1): SAVISQKPSRDICQRGTSLTIQCQVDSQVTMMFWYRQQPGQSLTLIATANQGSEATYESGFVIDKFPISRPNLTFSTLTVSNMSPEDSSIYLCSVKLSGWNTEAFFGQGTRLTVV.

V usage is TRBV13 and J usage is TRBJ2-1, with 15 bases aligning to TRBD2. CDR3 length: 16 residues. Losses at the gene ends were 6 bases for V and 9 bases for J; bases not matched to a gene: 9. Germline CDR1 PRHDT, CDR2 FYEKMQ (reference sequence). CDR3 DNA: TGTGCCAGCAGTCGAAATACGGGACTAGCGGGGGGTGAGCAGTTCTTC. Its protein product is CASSRNTGLAGGEQFF.

Written as DNA, the CDR3 is TGTGCCAGCTCAAAGGACAAGTCCTACGAGCAGTACTTC. Its translation is CASSKDKSYEQYF. The rearrangement links TRBV18 to TRBJ2-7, with a weak D call TRBD1 (5 bases). CDR1 is KGHSH, CDR2 LQKENI, per germline. Trimming left V 5 bases short and J 1 base short, with 9 bases between. The CDR3 length is 13 residues.

The chain has TRBV19 and TRBJ2-3; 9 bases align to TRBD2. Losses at the gene ends were 5 bases for V and 6 bases for J; bases not matched to a gene: 12. Germline CDR1 reads LNHDA; CDR2 reads SQIVND (reference sequence). This CDR3 spans 16 amino acids. This chain's CDR3 is CASSGVAGGLLDTQYF. In DNA form, the CDR3 reads TGTGCCAGTAGTGGGGTCGCGGGAGGGCTGCTCGATACGCAGTATTTT.

The V gene is TRBV25-1, the J gene TRBJ1-2, with D possibly TRBD1 on 6 matching bases. Trimming stripped 1 base from V and 2 bases from J, with 8 bases between. Per the germline V gene, CDR1 is MGHDK and CDR2 is SYGVNS. This CDR3 has 14 residues. The CDR3 region is CASSEWGQNYGYTF. In DNA, the CDR3 is TGTGCCAGCAGTGAATGGGGGCAGAACTATGGCTACACCTTC.

This rearrangement joins TRBV7-2 to TRBJ1-2, with unresolved D. V lost 5 bases, J lost 3 bases, and 13 bases lay in between. The CDR3 covers 14 residues. The germline gives CDR1 SGHTA, CDR2 FQGNSA. The CDR3 loop is CASSRGGGDYGYTF. For the CDR3, the DNA is TGTGCCAGCAGCCGCGGTGGTGGCGACTATGGCTACACCTTC. Variable domain in full (rest from reference TRBV7-2 and TRBJ1-2): GAGVSQSPSNKVTEKGKDVELRCDPISGHTALYWYRQSLGQGLEFLIYFQGNSAPDKSGLPSDRFSAERTGGSVSTLTIQRTQQEDSAVYLCASSRGGGDYGYTFGSGTRLTVV.

J is TRBJ2-3 and V is TRBV30; 8 positions agree with TRBD1. The germline V gene has CDR1 GTSNPN and CDR2 SVGIG (reference sequence). The CDR3 consists of 14 residues. V dropped 3 bases and J dropped 1; count of bases not matched to a gene: 3. CDR3 protein: CAWSRGQGTDTQYF. CDR3 sequence (DNA): TGTGCCTGGAGCAGGGGGCAGGGCACAGATACGCAGTATTTT.